The 5 T cell receptor beta chains below come from one sample, sequenced in a study of OX40 agonist ivuxolimab in advanced cancers. Assay: immunoSEQ multiplex PCR; the TCRdb copy retains only in-frame clones and omits some. The sample contains about 69,000 clones, nearly 90% of which appear only once. Sequencing used CD4+ or CD8+ T cells sorted from blood, obtained in a trial of the OX40 agonist ivuxolimab. The source of these receptors is an adult with an advanced solid tumor such as melanoma, head and neck, liver or kidney cancer.

This chain uses TRBV6-6 with TRBJ2-7, with D tentatively TRBD2 (5 bases). CDR1 MNHNY and CDR2 SVGAGI come from the germline V gene (reference sequence). Trimming stripped 0 bases from V and 4 bases from J, with 7 bases between. The length of the CDR3 is 13 residues. Here the CDR3 reads CASSYSRTYEQYF. The CDR3 DNA sequence: TGTGCCAGCAGTTACTCGAGGACTTACGAGCAGTACTTC.

This sequence joins TRBV30 and TRBJ1-5; D is uncertain. Trimming cost V 4 bases and J 4 bases, with 17 bases left between them. This CDR3 spans 15 amino acids. The V gene's germline CDR1 is GTSNPN and CDR2 SVGIG (reference sequence). CDR3 amino acids: CAWTPPIPKNQPQHF. For the CDR3, the DNA is TGTGCCTGGACCCCTCCCATCCCAAAAAATCAGCCCCAGCATTTT.

The chain joins TRBV5-1 to TRBJ2-5; 7 nucleotides agree with TRBD2. The germline CDR1 and CDR2 sequences are SGHRS and YFSETQ. Trimming at V came to 1 base and at J to 5 bases, leaving 2 bases not matched to a gene. The CDR3 length is 13 residues. CDR3 region: CASSLFGRETQYF. In DNA, the CDR3 is TGCGCCAGCAGCTTGTTCGGGAGGGAGACCCAGTACTTC.

The chain couples TRBV6-5 to TRBJ2-4, with D perhaps assigned TRBD1 or TRBD2 (7 bases each). V was shortened by 2 bases and J by 9 bases, with 14 bases between the two germline ends. This CDR3 has 14 residues. Germline values: CDR1 MNHEY, CDR2 SVGAGI. CDR3 DNA sequence: TGTGCCAGCAGTTACGCGGGGGAGGGGGCCATTCAGTACTTC. Protein sequence: CASSYAGEGAIQYF.

The genes are TRBV5-6 and TRBJ2-7, with D maybe TRBD1 (5 bases). Trimming shortened V by 4 bases and J by 4 bases, and 15 bases separated the two germline ends. The CDR3 is 14 residues long. Germline V gene sequence: CDR1 SGHDT, CDR2 YYEEEE. The chain's CDR3 is CASSRQTLRYEQYF. As DNA, the CDR3 is TGTGCCAGCAGCCGACAGACCCTCAGGTACGAGCAGTACTTC.